This T cell receptor (beta chain) was recorded in a study of regulatory T cells in long-lasting Graves disease (dated by TCRdb to the early 2020s). About the full investigation: Persistent Graves' disease meant more than 5 years of antithyroid drug treatment with TSH receptor autoantibodies that stayed positive. Patients with persistent Graves' disease were compared with patients with newly diagnosed Graves' disease using TCR sequencing and RNA sequencing of peripheral blood. The study took place in China and was registered as a clinical trial. A total of roughly 33 samples were covered by TCR sequencing, comprising roughly 13 persistent and approximately 20 newly diagnosed Graves' disease patients. Antithyroid drugs had been taken for 8.5 to 11 years on average by persistent Graves' disease patients in the clinical cohort.

This sample's time point label indicates: persistent/refractory GD, antithyroid drugs over 5 years with positive TRAb. For both TCR sequencing and RNA sequencing, RNA was extracted from PBMCs using TRIzol. The diagnosis of Graves' disease followed American Thyroid Association guidelines. Recruitment of patients was carried out at an endocrinology department in Xi'an, China. From each patient, around 9 milliliters of peripheral blood was collected into an EDTA anticoagulant tube. Ficoll Paque Plus density gradient separation was used to isolate PBMCs, and no further T cell sorting was performed. An Agilent 2100 Bioanalyzer and agarose gel were used to check RNA quality, and a NanoDrop 2000 was used to measure RNA concentration. This clonotype was observed a few times. Its antigen is unknown. The sample holds no much larger clone one base away, and base qualities are not on file. Study-wide findings and limitations: The authors acknowledged the small sample size as a limitation that may reduce accuracy. Only the TCR beta chain was sequenced and analyzed. Only peripheral blood was studied, because thyroid tissue, the primary lesion, was inaccessible. Persistent patients shared more public clonotypes among themselves (2,741) than newly diagnosed patients did (more than 850). Compared with newly diagnosed patients, patients with persistent Graves' disease had lower TCR Shannon entropy and fewer highly expanded clones, which suggests clonal expansion. Preferential use of TRBV28, TRBJ1-2 and TRBJ2-5 was observed in persistent disease, whereas TRBV20-1 and TRBJ2-1 were favored in newly diagnosed disease.

Ends trimmed: V by 4 bases, J by 7 bases; bases unmatched to a gene: 7. Spanning cysteine to phenylalanine, the CDR3 consists of 15 amino acids. This entry keeps only the CDR3 DNA: 45 bases, framed from base 1. The germline V gene supplies CDR1 SNHLY and CDR2 FYNNEI. Libraries came from multiplex PCR. TCRdb shows the sequencer as Illumina HiSeq 4000. CDR3 regions were amplified by Arm-PCR with iRepertoire HTBI primers to construct TCR beta libraries. Before sequencing, the PCR products went through gel purification. As for how the authors treated the data: A total of 60 to 80 TRBV and under 15 TRBJ segments were identified across samples and were used for gene usage analysis of CDR3 amino acid clonotypes. COPE and FqMerger were used to merge filtered high-quality paired reads into contigs. BLAST was used to align contigs to the IMGT TRBV, TRBD and TRBJ reference genes, and CDR3 was defined following IMGT. Highly expanded clones were defined as clonotypes with a frequency above 0.1%. Shannon entropy served as the measure of repertoire diversity, while the Gini coefficient captured V-J evenness. A clonotype was considered public if more than one individual shared it. TCRdb reprocessed the public reads (quality trimming at Q25 with fastp, clone calling with MiXCR) and kept in-frame beta chains. Entries that share a CDR3 protein sequence are merged under the most common genes and DNA. The V and J calls and clone size come from TCRdb's table, not from the authors' own analysis. The sample table holds around 450,000 distinct CDR3 sequences, of which roughly 21% were seen once. Approximately 6.4% of the sample lies in the top ten.

The TCR was taken from a female donor with Graves disease. The material was peripheral blood mononuclear cells (PBMCs), obtained when the disease was refractory, from a patient treated with antithyroid drugs. This chain joins TRBV2 to TRBJ1-5, and TRBD1 matches 10 of the central bases. At the DNA level, the sequence is TGTGCCAGCAGTGTCCTCTGGACAGGGGGACAGCCCCAGCATTTT. It encodes CASSVLWTGGQPQHF.